Below are 30 T cell receptor beta chains sequenced from a single sample in a study of OX40 agonist ivuxolimab in advanced cancers. The library relied on the immunoSEQ multiplex PCR assay. Drawn from immuneACCESS, this table holds only the in-frame rearrangements with V and J called that TCRdb kept. Clones are partly lost; checked studies trace under half to an unresolved V gene and leave the rest unexplained. The sample has some 90,000 clones on record, under 95% of them singletons. The leading ten clones occupy approximately 0.3% of the sample. Source: CD4+ or CD8+ T cells sorted from blood, taken in a trial of the OX40 agonist ivuxolimab. The receptor source for this set is an adult with an advanced solid tumor such as melanoma, head and neck, liver or kidney cancer.

This clone occurred a few times. V and J are TRBV2 and TRBJ2-1; D gene uncertain. The CDR3 length is 14 residues. The V end was cut by 6 bases, the J end by 5 bases, with 14 bases between. CDR1 SNHLY and CDR2 FYNNEI come from the germline V gene. Written as DNA, the CDR3 is TGTGCCAGCAGATTGGACGGCCCTCACAATGAGCAGTTCTTC. Protein: CASRLDGPHNEQFF.

This rearrangement joins TRBV4-1 to TRBJ1-1; D ambiguous. Trimming removed 0 bases from V and 5 bases from J, with 16 bases in between. The CDR3 has 16 residues. Per germline, CDR1 MGHRA and CDR2 YSYEKL. DNA of the CDR3: TGCGCCAGCAGCCAAGATGTCGCCTCAGGTTGGACTGAAGCTTTCTTT. Translation: CASSQDVASGWTEAFF.

The chain combines TRBV2 with TRBJ2-3; D not resolved. V was cut by 4 bases and J by 0 bases, with 14 bases left in between. Germline values: CDR1 SNHLY, CDR2 FYNNEI. The CDR3 runs to 16 residues. The CDR3 DNA reads TGTGCCAGCAGTGGGCAATCAGGCCTGAGCACAGATACGCAGTATTTT. Residues: CASSGQSGLSTDTQYF.

This chain uses TRBV28 with TRBJ2-2, with 9 bases identical to TRBD2. Germline CDR1 reads MDHEN; CDR2 reads SYDVKM. V lost 3 bases and J lost 4; bases outside the gene matches: 9. The CDR3 is 17 residues long. CDR3 bases: TGTGCCAGCAGTTTCGTCGGGCGAGCGGGAGGCACCGGGGAGCTGTTTTTT. Translation: CASSFVGRAGGTGELFF.

The chain recombines TRBV19 with TRBJ2-5; D not certain. The CDR3 runs 13 residues. The V and J ends lost 3 bases and 5 bases respectively, with 10 bases between them. In germline, CDR1 is LNHDA, CDR2 SQIVND (reference sequence). CDR3 residues: CASSMVAQETQYF. The CDR3 DNA follows: TGTGCCAGTAGTATGGTGGCACAGGAGACCCAGTACTTC.

V usage is TRBV27 and J usage is TRBJ1-4; D is uncertain. CDR1 is MNHEY and CDR2 is SMNVEV in the germline V gene (reference sequence). The CDR3 is 14 amino acids. Trimming removed 5 bases at V and 4 bases at J, with 11 bases between. The CDR3: CASSLGTLNEKLFF. CDR3 DNA: TGTGCCAGCAGTCTCGGAACGCTTAATGAAAAACTGTTTTTT.

This sequence joins TRBV7-2 and TRBJ2-3; perhaps TRBD2 as D (5 bases). The CDR3 extends over 17 amino acids. CDR1 SGHTA and CDR2 FQGNSA come from the germline V gene. V lost 0 bases to trimming and J lost 0 bases, with 13 bases between them. The CDR3: CASSLARWSGSTDTQYF. The CDR3 nucleotides read TGTGCCAGCAGCTTAGCGCGCTGGAGCGGTAGCACAGATACGCAGTATTTT.

V and J are TRBV11-2 and TRBJ2-1; 12 bases match TRBD2. In germline, CDR1 is SGHAT, CDR2 FQNNGV. The CDR3 contains 15 residues. Trimming at V came to 5 bases and at J to 4 bases, leaving 3 bases not matched to a gene. In nucleotides, the CDR3 is TGTGCCAGCAGCCTCGGACTAGCGGGGTACAATGAGCAGTTCTTC. It codes for CASSLGLAGYNEQFF. The variable domain in full, with the rest retrieved from reference TRBV11-2 and TRBJ2-1, is EAGVAQSPRYKIIEKRQSVAFWCNPISGHATLYWYQQILGQGPKLLIQFQNNGVVDDSQLPKDRFSAERLKGVDSTLKIQPAKLEDSAVYLCASSLGLAGYNEQFFGPGTRLTVL.

The chain couples TRBV6-6 to TRBJ2-7, with 8 nucleotides matching TRBD1. Germline loops: CDR1 MNHNY, CDR2 SVGAGI (reference sequence). The J segment lost 2 bases and the V segment lost 6 bases, leaving 6 bases of the junction unmatched. This CDR3 is 14 amino acids long. The CDR3: CASRGTGEAYEQYF. As DNA, the CDR3 is TGTGCCAGCAGGGGGACAGGTGAGGCCTACGAGCAGTACTTC.

The chain links TRBV18 to TRBJ2-7; no clear D. This CDR3 region has 13 residues. Germline V lookup: CDR1 KGHSH, CDR2 LQKENI. V was cut by 6 bases and J by 3 bases, with 12 bases left in between. The chain's CDR3 is CASSETSHYEQYF. The CDR3 region has the DNA TGTGCCAGCTCCGAAACCTCTCACTACGAGCAGTACTTC.

The sample holds one count of this clone. J is TRBJ1-5 and V is TRBV19; 11 bases are a match to TRBD1. The J segment lost 7 bases and the V segment lost 4 bases, leaving 9 bases of the junction unmatched. The germline V gene has CDR1 LNHDA and CDR2 SQIVND (reference sequence). There are 16 residues in the CDR3. CDR3 nucleotide sequence: TGTGCCAGTAGTAAGACCGGGACAGGGGGACGGCAGCCCCAGCATTTT. Translating it yields CASSKTGTGGRQPQHF.

This clone is medium-sized within its sample. This rearrangement joins TRBV18 to TRBJ2-2; 14 positions agree with TRBD2. The germline V gene has CDR1 KGHSH and CDR2 LQKENI. Trimming at V came to 3 bases and at J to 0 bases, leaving 3 bases not matched to a gene. The CDR3 totals 18 residues. The DNA for the CDR3 is TGTGCCAGCTCACCCCGGACTAGCGGGAGGACGAACACCGGGGAGCTGTTTTTT. It codes for CASSPRTSGRTNTGELFF.

This clone has a single count. The chain uses TRBV18 and TRBJ2-5; the D gene is possibly TRBD1 (6 bases). Germline V gene data show CDR1 as KGHSH and CDR2 as LQKENI. This CDR3 spans 16 amino acids. V was clipped by 1 base and J by 1 base, with 13 bases between them. The CDR3 DNA reads as TGTGCCAGCTCACCACAGAACTCAGGGGCCCAAGAGACCCAGTACTTC. It encodes CASSPQNSGAQETQYF.

The J gene is TRBJ1-6, the V gene TRBV2; D ambiguous. Trimming removed 5 bases from V and 1 base from J, with 9 bases in between. The CDR3 extends over 15 amino acids. Germline CDR1 and CDR2: SNHLY and FYNNEI. DNA of the CDR3: TGTGCCAGCAGTAAAGAGGGTTCCTATAATTCACCCCTCCACTTT. Residues: CASSKEGSYNSPLHF.

V is TRBV7-2 and J is TRBJ2-3; 13 nucleotides align to TRBD2. With 6 bases clipped from V and 6 bases from J, the junction kept 6 bases outside the gene matches. The germline CDR1 and CDR2 sequences are SGHTA and FQGNSA. CDR3 length: 15 amino acids. The CDR3 reads CASSPRTSGSDTQYF. Here the CDR3 DNA reads TGTGCCAGCAGTCCGCGGACTAGCGGGAGTGATACGCAGTATTTT.

The V and J genes are TRBV5-4 and TRBJ2-5, with 7 nucleotides matching TRBD2. The CDR3 has 14 amino acids. After removal of 0 bases from V and 4 bases from J, the junction contained 3 bases not matched to a gene. Germline V gene lookup returns CDR1 SGHNT and CDR2 YYREEE (reference sequence). CDR3 coding DNA: TGTGCCAGCAGCTTGGTTGGGAGGGGAGAGACCCAGTACTTC. Its protein is CASSLVGRGETQYF.

V usage is TRBV7-2 and J usage is TRBJ2-1; D might be TRBD1 or TRBD2, each matching 5 bases. Deletions cut 3 bases from V and 6 bases from J, with 15 bases between. Germline CDR1 reads SGHTA; CDR2 reads FQGNSA. This CDR3 is 15 amino acids long. CDR3 in amino acids: CASSFFPLGANEQFF. In nucleotides, the CDR3 is TGTGCCAGCAGCTTCTTTCCCCTCGGGGCCAATGAGCAGTTCTTC. Based on the CDR3 plus reference TRBV7-2 and TRBJ2-1, the full variable domain is GAGVSQSPSNKVTEKGKDVELRCDPISGHTALYWYRQSLGQGLEFLIYFQGNSAPDKSGLPSDRFSAERTGGSVSTLTIQRTQQEDSAVYLCASSFFPLGANEQFFGPGTRLTVL.

This chain joins TRBV5-4 and TRBJ2-3; D remains unclear. Germline V gives CDR1 SGHNT, CDR2 YYREEE (reference sequence). This CDR3 region has 13 residues. V was cut by 2 bases and J by 2 bases, with 6 bases left in between. The CDR3 region is CASSFGDTDTQYF. The CDR3 DNA reads TGTGCCAGCAGCTTTGGGGACACAGATACGCAGTATTTT.

V usage is TRBV6-4 and J usage is TRBJ1-5, with 7 bases aligning to TRBD1. Germline lookup yields CDR1 MRHNA and CDR2 SNTAGT. After removal of 5 bases from V and 9 bases from J, the junction contained 7 bases not matched to a gene. The CDR3 runs to 13 residues. Here the CDR3 DNA reads TGTGCCAGCAGTCGGACAGGCTCGTCGCCCCAGCATTTT. The encoded protein is CASSRTGSSPQHF.

This sequence joins TRBV27 and TRBJ2-1, with D maybe TRBD2 (5 bases). The CDR3 contains 16 residues. The V and J ends lost 11 bases and 0 bases respectively, with 20 bases between them. CDR1 MNHEY and CDR2 SMNVEV come from the germline V gene (reference sequence). CDR3 nucleotides: TGTGCCGCCCGCGAGGGAGCGGTAAGCTCCTACAATGAGCAGTTCTTC. Protein: CAAREGAVSSYNEQFF.

The chain combines TRBV15 with TRBJ2-5; 10 positions agree with TRBD2. Unmatched junction bases numbered 7, after V lost 2 bases and J lost 4 bases. The CDR3 is 16 residues long. CDR1 is LNHNV and CDR2 is YYDKDF in the germline V gene (reference sequence). The CDR3 here is CATSRQSIAGGETQYF. CDR3 coding DNA: TGTGCCACCAGCAGACAATCTATAGCGGGAGGAGAGACCCAGTACTTC.

The chain links TRBV5-5 to TRBJ2-7; D remains ambiguous. The germline V gene encodes CDR1 SGHKS and CDR2 YYEKEE (reference sequence). This CDR3 region has 15 residues. V was pared by 0 bases and J by 2 bases, with 12 bases between. The CDR3 DNA reads TGTGCCAGCAGCTTGGACTCGGGCGCAACCTACGAGCAGTACTTC. Protein: CASSLDSGATYEQYF.

This chain uses TRBV7-2 with TRBJ1-5, with TRBD1 as a possible D gene (5 bases). Germline values: CDR1 SGHTA, CDR2 FQGNSA. The V end lost 6 bases, the J end lost 7 bases, and 19 bases lay between the germline ends. CDR3 length: 15 residues. CDR3 loop: CASSQQRGPGQPQHF. The DNA of the CDR3 is TGTGCCAGCAGTCAGCAAAGGGGTCCGGGGCAGCCCCAGCATTTT.

The chain links TRBV11-1 to TRBJ2-5; 8 nucleotides align to TRBD1. The germline gives CDR1 SGHAT, CDR2 FQDESV (reference sequence). The junction had 9 bases not matched to a gene; V was cut back by 3 bases and J by 3 bases. This CDR3 is 16 amino acids long. The CDR3: CASSFGQGPFEETQYF. The CDR3 DNA reads as TGTGCCAGCAGCTTCGGACAGGGACCTTTTGAAGAGACCCAGTACTTC.

The chain joins TRBV7-7 to TRBJ2-1; TRBD1 aligns across 7 bases. This CDR3 is 13 amino acids long. Trimming cost V 5 bases and J 9 bases; bases outside gene matches: 7. CDR1 is SSHAT, CDR2 FNYEAQ, per germline (reference sequence). CDR3 protein: CASSSRQGSEQFF. CDR3 DNA: TGTGCCAGCAGCAGCAGACAGGGTAGTGAGCAGTTCTTC.

This rearrangement joins TRBV4-3 to TRBJ1-1; possibly TRBD1 for D (6 bases). There are 15 residues in the CDR3. Between the trimmed V and J ends, which lost 5 bases and 1 base, there was a span of 14 bases. Germline V gene lookup returns CDR1 LGHNA and CDR2 YSLEER. In nucleotides, the CDR3 is TGCGCCAGCAGCGCCAGGGGTCAAGGGAACACTGAAGCTTTCTTT. Translation: CASSARGQGNTEAFF.

The CDR3 loop is CASSPDRLAGEDHEQYF. The CDR3 nucleotides are TGTGCCAGCAGCCCCGACCGACTAGCGGGAGAGGACCACGAGCAGTACTTC. The rearrangement joins TRBV7-3 to TRBJ2-7; 12 bases align to TRBD2. This CDR3 region has 17 residues. Per germline, CDR1 SGHTA and CDR2 FQGTGA. J gave up 5 bases and V 5 bases, and 13 bases lay outside the gene matches.

The chain employs TRBV4-1 and TRBJ1-4; D gene uncertain. Germline values: CDR1 MGHRA, CDR2 YSYEKL. The V end lost 3 bases, the J end lost 1 base, and 15 bases lay between the germline ends. The CDR3 consists of 17 residues. The CDR3, as DNA: TGCGCCAGCAGCCAGTCCATAGGGTCAGGAACTAATGAAAAACTGTTTTTT. Its protein product is CASSQSIGSGTNEKLFF.

The chain carries TRBV4-2 and TRBJ2-3; TRBD2 agrees at 7 bases. This CDR3 comprises 18 residues. Germline V gene lookup returns CDR1 LGHNA and CDR2 YNFKEQ. V was clipped by 0 bases and J by 4 bases; unmatched bases: 13. CDR3 sequence reads: CASSQEFLGGSGADTQYF. The CDR3 DNA reads as TGTGCCAGCAGCCAAGAGTTCCTAGGCGGGAGTGGTGCAGATACGCAGTATTTT.

The chain has TRBV10-3 and TRBJ1-5; TRBD1 aligns across 9 bases. J was trimmed by 5 bases and V by 6 bases; bases with no gene match: 5. The CDR3 is made up of 14 amino acids. CDR1 and CDR2 from the germline V gene are ENHRY and SYGVKD. DNA for the CDR3: TGTGCCATCAGGGGGGGACAGGGTGATCAGCCCCAGCATTTT. Encoded protein: CAIRGGQGDQPQHF.